Listed here are 29 T cell receptor beta chains from one sample, sequenced in a study of CD8 T cells in Susac syndrome. Random hexamers were used to reverse transcribe the RNA input (about 0.5 to 1 ug). TCRdb reanalysed the immunoSEQ multiplex PCR reads using MiXCR and keeps one entry per CDR3 protein. The sample carries roughly 120,000 distinct CDR3 sequences, 85% to 95% recorded once. The specimen was CD4+ T cells from PBMCs. The receptors were gathered from a human donor with multiple sclerosis.

The chain recombines TRBV2 with TRBJ1-5; unclear D gene. The CDR3 runs to 14 residues. Germline CDR1 is SNHLY and CDR2 is FYNNEI. The germline V and J ends were trimmed by 3 bases and 2 bases, with 8 bases remaining between them. CDR3 sequence: CASSDSGGNQPQHF. The CDR3, as DNA: TGTGCCAGCAGTGACAGCGGTGGCAATCAGCCCCAGCATTTT. Full variable domain (rest looked up from reference TRBV2 and TRBJ1-5): EPEVTQTPSHQVTQMGQEVILRCVPISNHLYFYWYRQILGQKVEFLVSFYNNEISEKSEIFDDQFSVERPDGSNFTLKIRSTKLEDSAMYFCASSDSGGNQPQHFGDGTRLSIL.

The chain links TRBV6-6 to TRBJ1-5; TRBD1 aligns across 8 bases. CDR3 length: 14 amino acids. Germline CDR1 MNHNY, CDR2 SVGAGI (reference sequence). Unmatched junction bases numbered 3, after V lost 5 bases and J lost 3 bases. The CDR3 loop is CASSQQGDNQPQHF. The DNA of the CDR3 is TGTGCCAGCAGTCAACAGGGGGACAATCAGCCCCAGCATTTT.

This chain links TRBV25-1 with TRBJ2-5; no firm D call. Germline CDR1 reads MGHDK; CDR2 reads SYGVNS. Deletions cut 0 bases from V and 1 base from J, with 0 bases between. This CDR3 region has 12 residues. The CDR3 reads CASSEYQETQYF. For the CDR3, the DNA is TGTGCCAGCAGTGAATACCAAGAGACCCAGTACTTC.

The chain is built from TRBV7-2 and TRBJ1-2; D is perhaps TRBD1 (5 bases). The CDR3 is 16 amino acids. V lost 7 bases and J 2 bases, leaving 20 bases between the germline ends. Germline-derived CDR1 and CDR2 are SGHTA and FQGNSA. CDR3 nucleotides: TGTGCCAGCACCTACAGATGGGGCAGGGAGAACTATGGCTACACCTTC. Translation: CASTYRWGRENYGYTF.

The chain has TRBV2 and TRBJ2-7; the D gene could be TRBD1 or TRBD2 (5 bases each). Trimming took off 4 bases at V and 0 bases at J, with 16 bases between the two ends. CDR1 SNHLY and CDR2 FYNNEI come from the germline V gene. The CDR3 loop spans 16 amino acids. CDR3 loop: CASSGVVWGSSYEQYF. The CDR3 DNA sequence: TGTGCCAGCAGTGGCGTTGTGTGGGGGAGCTCCTACGAGCAGTACTTC.

The chain links TRBV7-2 to TRBJ2-1, with unresolved D. Germline V CDR1 and CDR2: SGHTA, FQGNSA. V was cut by 0 bases and J by 5 bases, with 5 bases left in between. The CDR3 length is 13 residues. The CDR3 loop reads CASSLAWNNEQFF. The CDR3 nucleotides read TGTGCCAGCAGCTTAGCGTGGAACAATGAGCAGTTCTTC.

The J gene is TRBJ1-3, the V gene TRBV13; TRBD1 might be the D (6 bases). The CDR3 totals 15 residues. Trimming removed 5 bases from V and 0 bases from J, with 11 bases in between. Per germline, CDR1 PRHDT and CDR2 FYEKMQ (reference sequence). Here the CDR3 reads CASSPGQFSGNTIYF. The CDR3 DNA sequence: TGTGCCAGCAGCCCTGGACAGTTCTCTGGAAACACCATATATTTT. The full variable domain, completed using reference TRBV13 and TRBJ1-3, is AAGVIQSPRHLIKEKRETATLKCYPIPRHDTVYWYQQGPGQDPQFLISFYEKMQSDKGSIPDRFSAQQFSDYHSELNMSSLELGDSALYFCASSPGQFSGNTIYFGEGSWLTVV.

This chain joins TRBV6-2 or TRBV6-3 and TRBJ2-5; 9 bases are shared with TRBD1. The CDR3 loop spans 13 amino acids. V lost 6 bases and J lost 3; bases outside the gene matches: 2. Germline CDR1 reads MNHEY; CDR2 reads SVGEGT. The CDR3 DNA reads TGTGCCAGCAGAGGGACAGGGAAAGAGACCCAGTACTTC. Translated, it gives CASRGTGKETQYF.

V gene TRBV20-1 combines with J gene TRBJ2-7; tentatively, D is TRBD1 (5 bases). V was clipped by 0 bases and J by 11 bases, with 11 bases between them. The CDR3 spans 11 residues. Germline loops: CDR1 DFQATT, CDR2 SNEGSKA (reference sequence). CDR3 sequence: CSARDNGAEYF. CDR3 in DNA: TGCAGTGCTAGAGATAATGGGGCGGAGTACTTC.

The chain is built from TRBV20-1 and TRBJ2-1; D tentatively fits TRBD1 or TRBD2 (6 bases each). Germline loops: CDR1 DFQATT, CDR2 SNEGSKA (reference sequence). V lost 2 bases and J lost 4, with 18 bases in between. The CDR3 is made up of 16 amino acids. Here the CDR3 DNA reads TGCAGTGCTAGATTCTCCGGGGGCTTAATGTACAATGAGCAGTTCTTC. Amino acid sequence: CSARFSGGLMYNEQFF.

This chain uses TRBV5-1 with TRBJ2-7; weak D call: TRBD2 (6 bases). The CDR3 length is 15 residues. V dropped 2 bases and J dropped 6 bases, with 18 bases sitting between them. Per the germline V gene, CDR1 is SGHRS and CDR2 is YFSETQ. CDR3 sequence (DNA): TGCGCCAGCAGCTTCTCCAGGGACCGGGAGAGCGAGCAGTACTTC. Translation: CASSFSRDRESEQYF.

V gene TRBV7-9 combines with J gene TRBJ2-2; D may be TRBD1 or TRBD2 (5 bases each). The germline V and J ends were trimmed by 5 bases and 6 bases, with 16 bases remaining between them. CDR3 size: 15 residues. Germline V CDR1 and CDR2: SEHNR, FQNEAQ (reference sequence). CDR3 nucleotides: TGTGCCAGCAGCCCTGGAGAGGGGATATCCGGGGAGCTGTTTTTT. As protein: CASSPGEGISGELFF.

The rearrangement links TRBV5-6 to TRBJ2-2, with TRBD2 matching 11 bases. CDR1 and CDR2 from the germline V gene are SGHDT and YYEEEE. The CDR3 is 15 amino acids. Trimming took 0 bases from V and 6 from J; bases not matched to a gene: 1. CDR3 region: CASSLELAGAGELFF. DNA of the CDR3: TGTGCCAGCAGCTTGGAACTAGCGGGGGCCGGGGAGCTGTTTTTT.

The chain combines TRBV2 with TRBJ1-1; 11 bases align to TRBD1. The CDR3 spans 15 residues. The V and J ends lost 4 bases and 7 bases, in that order; junction bases with no gene match: 8. Looked up from germline, CDR1 is SNHLY and CDR2 is FYNNEI. The CDR3, as DNA: TGTGCCAGCAGTGTGGGACAGGGGGTTGTGGGTGAAGCTTTCTTT. It translates to CASSVGQGVVGEAFF.

J is TRBJ1-3 and V is TRBV3-1, with D perhaps matching TRBD1 (5 bases). Per the germline V gene, CDR1 is LGHDT and CDR2 is YNNKEL (reference sequence). The CDR3 is made up of 16 amino acids. Between the trimmed V and J ends, which lost 0 bases and 3 bases, there was a span of 12 bases. The CDR3 sequence is CASSQDIGAGGNTIYF. As DNA, the CDR3 is TGTGCCAGCAGCCAAGATATAGGGGCCGGTGGAAACACCATATATTTT.

The V and J genes are TRBV12-3 or TRBV12-4 and TRBJ2-7; 7 nucleotides agree with TRBD2. This CDR3 spans 13 amino acids. V gave up 7 bases and J gave up 5 bases; unmatched junction bases: 8. CDR3 DNA: TGTGCCAGCACCTTCTTGGGGGGGAACGAGCAGTACTTC. Protein product: CASTFLGGNEQYF.

The chain joins TRBV19 to TRBJ1-1; D gene ambiguous. This CDR3 comprises 11 residues. The germline V gene has CDR1 LNHDA and CDR2 SQIVND (reference sequence). Deletions cut 3 bases from V and 8 bases from J, with 7 bases between. The CDR3 DNA is TGTGCCAGTAGTATGGTTTCAGAAGCTTTCTTT. This sequence encodes CASSMVSEAFF.

This chain uses TRBV6-5 with TRBJ2-7; the D gene is possibly TRBD2 (6 bases). The CDR3 consists of 15 residues. The germline CDR1 and CDR2 sequences are MNHEY and SVGAGI. Trimming pared 0 bases from V and 2 bases from J, leaving 11 bases between. For the CDR3, the DNA is TGTGCCAGCAGTTACTCGCGGGACCCGACCTACGAGCAGTACTTC. Protein sequence: CASSYSRDPTYEQYF.

The chain links TRBV7-2 to TRBJ1-2; no clear D gene. Germline CDR1 and CDR2: SGHTA and FQGNSA. V shed 3 bases and J shed 2 bases, with 10 bases lying between them. The CDR3 covers 14 residues. The DNA of the CDR3 is TGTGCCAGCAGCTTTGGGCTTGGAAACTATGGCTACACCTTC. This gives the protein CASSFGLGNYGYTF.

The chain carries TRBV10-3 and TRBJ2-7; TRBD1 matches 10 bases. The V gene's germline CDR1 is ENHRY and CDR2 SYGVKD. V dropped 5 bases and J dropped 5; count of bases not matched to a gene: 9. CDR3 length equals 15 residues. This chain's CDR3 is CAISSPGTGVHEQYF. The CDR3 DNA follows: TGTGCCATCAGTTCGCCGGGGACAGGGGTCCACGAGCAGTACTTC.

V usage is TRBV23-1 and J usage is TRBJ1-1; unclear D gene. TRBV23-1 is an ORF; its function is uncertain. CDR3 length equals 13 residues. Trimming took off 9 bases at V and 0 bases at J, with 11 bases between the two ends. The CDR3 reads CASQFLMNTEAFF. The CDR3 bases are TGCGCCAGTCAGTTCCTTATGAACACTGAAGCTTTCTTT.

The chain is built from TRBV12-3 or TRBV12-4 and TRBJ1-6; a weak D match, TRBD1 (6 bases). The CDR3 spans 14 residues. V was clipped by 5 bases and J by 9 bases, with 14 bases between them. The CDR3 nucleotides are TGTGCCAGCAGTGGCACAGGGTCTAGTTCACCCCTCCACTTT. Translated, it gives CASSGTGSSSPLHF.

V is TRBV7-9 and J is TRBJ2-2; D is undetermined. The germline CDR1 and CDR2 sequences are SEHNR and FQNEAQ (reference sequence). V was trimmed by 4 bases and J by 0 bases, leaving 12 bases between them. This CDR3 has 16 amino acids. This chain's CDR3 is CASSSRAPANTGELFF. DNA for the CDR3: TGTGCCAGCAGCTCCCGGGCACCGGCGAACACCGGGGAGCTGTTTTTT.

The chain employs TRBV20-1 and TRBJ1-1; the match to TRBD1 covers 9 bases. The CDR3 covers 14 residues. Germline CDR1 is DFQATT and CDR2 is SNEGSKA (reference sequence). V shed 6 bases, J shed 1 base, and the junction held 6 bases outside the gene matches. The CDR3 nucleotides read TGCAGTGCCCAGGGACAGGGAAAGAACACTGAAGCTTTCTTT. Translated: CSAQGQGKNTEAFF.

The CDR3 nucleotides read TGTGCCAGCAGCTTAGCCGGACAGGGGAAAGATACGCAGTATTTT. It is translated as CASSLAGQGKDTQYF. V gene TRBV7-3 combines with J gene TRBJ2-3, with 9 bases matching TRBD1. Unmatched junction bases numbered 5, after V lost 2 bases and J lost 5 bases. From germline, CDR1 is SGHTA and CDR2 FQGTGA. The length of the CDR3 is 15 residues.

This chain uses TRBV29-1 with TRBJ2-7, with 9 bases lining up with TRBD1. The CDR3 runs to 13 residues. CDR1 is SQVTM and CDR2 is ANQGSEA in the germline V gene. CDR3 bases: TGCAGTGTCGCGACAGGGGGGTCCTACGAGCAGTACTTC. Its protein product is CSVATGGSYEQYF.

The rearrangement joins TRBV30 to TRBJ2-1; TRBD2 matches at 8 bases. The germline V gene has CDR1 GTSNPN and CDR2 SVGIG (reference sequence). This CDR3 contains 17 residues. V was clipped by 3 bases and J by 0 bases; unmatched bases: 10. The DNA for the CDR3 is TGTGCCTGGAGGCGGGATCGGAGCGGGAGCTCCTACAATGAGCAGTTCTTC. Translating gives CAWRRDRSGSSYNEQFF.

The chain carries TRBV2 and TRBJ2-1; a weak D match, TRBD1 (5 bases). The CDR3 runs 11 residues. Germline loops: CDR1 SNHLY, CDR2 FYNNEI. V was trimmed by 8 bases and J by 4 bases, leaving 6 bases between them. CDR3 nucleotides: TGTGCCAGCGACAGTTACAATGAGCAGTTCTTC. Its translation is CASDSYNEQFF.

The sample holds a few counts of this clonotype. This chain uses TRBV19 with TRBJ1-5; D remains unclear. CDR1 is LNHDA, CDR2 SQIVND, per germline (reference sequence). CDR3 length: 12 residues. The germline V and J ends were trimmed by 8 bases and 0 bases, with 5 bases remaining between them. This CDR3 reads CASSYSNQPQHF. The CDR3 DNA sequence: TGTGCCAGTTCCTATAGCAATCAGCCCCAGCATTTT.